One and the same sample provided the 18 T cell receptor beta chains below, sequenced in a study of blood T cell repertoires in COVID-19. Measured with immunoSEQ multiplex PCR; TCRdb has only the in-frame clones, and not every one. This sample has about 97,000 clones, with 70% to 90% found just once. The sequenced sample consisted of peripheral blood. The receptors here all came from a human donor in a cohort sampled during active COVID-19.

The rearrangement joins TRBV6-2 or TRBV6-3 to TRBJ1-3; D is unresolved. Germline V gene lookup returns CDR1 MNHEY and CDR2 SVGEGT. The V and J ends lost 5 bases and 0 bases respectively, with 11 bases between them. This CDR3 contains 15 residues. The CDR3 here is CASSPAGSSGNTIYF. In nucleotides, the CDR3 is TGTGCCAGCAGTCCCGCAGGCTCCTCTGGAAACACCATATATTTT.

This chain uses TRBV11-2 with TRBJ2-1, with TRBD2 matching 9 bases. Germline CDR1 SGHAT, CDR2 FQNNGV. This CDR3 contains 15 residues. The V gene end was trimmed by 6 bases and the J gene end by 3 bases; junction bases not matched to a gene: 6. The CDR3 region is CASRPLAGLYNEQFF. The DNA for the CDR3 is TGTGCCAGCAGACCCCTAGCGGGACTCTACAATGAGCAGTTCTTC.

The V and J genes are TRBV7-9 and TRBJ1-2, with D possibly matching TRBD1 (5 bases). The germline gives CDR1 SEHNR, CDR2 FQNEAQ (reference sequence). Deletions cut 3 bases from V and 12 bases from J, with 14 bases between. This CDR3 spans 12 amino acids. For the CDR3, the DNA is TGTGCCAGCAGCTTCGAAGGGGCCCGTCACACCTTC. Protein sequence: CASSFEGARHTF.

There are a few counts of this clone. CDR3 region: CASTMAGSNYGYTF. CDR3 bases: TGTGCCAGCACCATGGCCGGGTCTAACTATGGCTACACCTTC. The chain uses TRBV7-9 and TRBJ1-2; D remains ambiguous. The germline V and J ends were trimmed by 7 bases and 0 bases, with 12 bases remaining between them. From germline, CDR1 is SEHNR and CDR2 FQNEAQ (reference sequence). CDR3 length: 14 residues.

Regarding this clone: The identical CDR3 is also encoded by other nucleotide sequences in the sample. The V and J genes are TRBV5-5 and TRBJ2-1, with TRBD2 identical over 8 bases. The germline gives CDR1 SGHKS, CDR2 YYEKEE (reference sequence). V shed 0 bases, J shed 9 bases, and the junction held 8 bases outside the gene matches. CDR3 length: 15 amino acids. CDR3 DNA: TGTGCCAGCAGCTTGGCCGTGCGGGGGGCGGGTGAGCAGTTCTTC. Translation: CASSLAVRGAGEQFF.

The V and J genes are TRBV24-1 and TRBJ2-5; perhaps TRBD2 as D (5 bases). The V gene lost 10 bases and the J gene lost 3 bases, with 8 bases spanning the gap. CDR1 is KGHDR, CDR2 SFDVKD, per germline. The CDR3 loop spans 11 amino acids. This CDR3 is CATKGEETQYF. The CDR3 DNA follows: TGTGCCACTAAGGGAGAAGAGACCCAGTACTTC.

This clone appeared once. J is TRBJ1-1 and V is TRBV7-2; D possibly corresponds to TRBD1 (6 bases). This CDR3 contains 15 residues. Germline lookup yields CDR1 SGHTA and CDR2 FQGNSA. The V end was cut by 2 bases, the J end by 1 base, with 11 bases between. The CDR3 protein is CASSLLGHQNTEAFF. For the CDR3, the DNA is TGTGCCAGCAGCTTATTGGGACACCAGAACACTGAAGCTTTCTTT. The variable domain in full, with the rest retrieved from reference TRBV7-2 and TRBJ1-1, is GAGVSQSPSNKVTEKGKDVELRCDPISGHTALYWYRQSLGQGLEFLIYFQGNSAPDKSGLPSDRFSAERTGGSVSTLTIQRTQQEDSAVYLCASSLLGHQNTEAFFGQGTRLTVV.

This clone was seen only a few times. V and J are TRBV11-2 and TRBJ1-2; D not resolved. V dropped 0 bases and J dropped 8 bases, with 7 bases sitting between them. The CDR3 has 12 residues. Germline V gene lookup returns CDR1 SGHAT and CDR2 FQNNGV. DNA for the CDR3: TGTGCCAGCAGCTTAGAAACCCGGGGCTACACCTTC. Its protein product is CASSLETRGYTF.

V is TRBV2 and J is TRBJ2-5, with a weak D call TRBD1 (6 bases). V shed 11 bases and J shed 4 bases, with 20 bases lying between them. This CDR3 is 14 amino acids long. Germline V gene data show CDR1 as SNHLY and CDR2 as FYNNEI. CDR3 sequence (DNA): TGTGCCGGAGCAGGGGAAAGTGGGGTAGAGACCCAGTACTTC. It codes for CAGAGESGVETQYF.

This sequence joins TRBV29-1 and TRBJ2-1; 10 nucleotides align to TRBD2. The CDR3 consists of 14 residues. CDR1 and CDR2 from the germline V gene are SQVTM and ANQGSEA. With 3 bases clipped from V and 5 bases from J, the junction kept 4 bases outside the gene matches. CDR3 loop: CSVDGLAEHNEQFF. The CDR3 DNA sequence: TGCAGCGTTGACGGACTAGCGGAACACAATGAGCAGTTCTTC.

The chain employs TRBV3-1 (or the pseudogene TRBV3-2) and TRBJ1-2, with 8 bases that match TRBD1. Germline trimming cut 1 base from V and 6 bases from J; bases unmatched to any gene: 7. Germline CDR1 and CDR2: LGHDT and YNNKEL (reference sequence). There are 15 residues in the CDR3. The CDR3 nucleotides read TGTGCCAGCAGCCAAGTGGGGCAGGGGGCGGATGGCTACACCTTC. The encoded protein is CASSQVGQGADGYTF.

V and J are TRBV6-5 and TRBJ2-2; D is unresolved. Germline loops: CDR1 MNHEY, CDR2 SVGAGI. The CDR3 length is 15 residues. The ends were cut back, 6 bases at V and 6 bases at J, with 17 bases in the middle. CDR3 nucleotides: TGTGCCAGCAGAGAGGCCCCATCTGGATCCGGGGAGCTGTTTTTT. Protein product: CASREAPSGSGELFF.

The count of this clone is one. The V gene is TRBV4-2, the J gene TRBJ2-3; 12 bases are a match to TRBD2. After removal of 0 bases from V and 5 bases from J, the junction contained 9 bases not matched to a gene. This CDR3 is built from 18 residues. Germline lookup yields CDR1 LGHNA and CDR2 YNFKEQ. CDR3 bases: TGTGCCAGCAGCCAAGATGCCGCTAGCGGGAGGGTAGGAGATACGCAGTATTTT. This encodes CASSQDAASGRVGDTQYF.

The chain is built from TRBV9 and TRBJ2-1; TRBD2 aligns across 8 bases. V gave up 0 bases and J gave up 2 bases; unmatched junction bases: 4. Looked up from germline, CDR1 is SGDLS and CDR2 is YYNGEE. The CDR3 totals 16 residues. This chain's CDR3 is CASSVVQAGAYNEQFF. CDR3 sequence (DNA): TGTGCCAGCAGCGTAGTTCAAGCGGGAGCCTACAATGAGCAGTTCTTC.

The chain employs TRBV19 and TRBJ1-6; a weak D match, TRBD1 (6 bases). Germline V gives CDR1 LNHDA, CDR2 SQIVND (reference sequence). Trimming took 6 bases from V and 7 from J, leaving 13 bases between them. There are 14 residues in the CDR3. CDR3 protein: CASSRGTVNSPLHF. The CDR3 coding sequence is TGTGCCAGTAGCAGGGGTACAGTAAATTCACCCCTCCACTTT.

The rearrangement uses TRBV11-2 and TRBJ2-3; 11 bases match TRBD2. After removal of 3 bases from V and 5 bases from J, the junction contained 4 bases not matched to a gene. Per the germline V gene, CDR1 is SGHAT and CDR2 is FQNNGV. This CDR3 has 15 residues. DNA of the CDR3: TGTGCCAGCAGCTTTAGCGGGAGGGCAATAGATACGCAGTATTTT. Translated: CASSFSGRAIDTQYF.

J is TRBJ1-6 and V is TRBV15, with TRBD1 identical over 7 bases. V trimming: 7 bases; J trimming: 4 bases; junction bases outside the gene matches: 4. The length of the CDR3 is 14 residues. CDR1 is LNHNV, CDR2 YYDKDF, per germline (reference sequence). The CDR3 region is CATKPGQYNSPLHF. CDR3 nucleotide sequence: TGTGCCACCAAACCGGGACAGTATAATTCACCCCTCCACTTT.

Note on this clone: The junction differs from germline at one of its ends, possibly a read error. V is TRBV18 and J is TRBJ2-7; no clear D. There are 14 residues in the CDR3. Germline V gene sequence: CDR1 KGHSH, CDR2 LQKENI. In nucleotides, the CDR3 is TGTGCCAGCTCTCGATCGTCCGGGTCCTCCGAGCAGTACTTC. Its protein is CASSRSSGSSEQYF.